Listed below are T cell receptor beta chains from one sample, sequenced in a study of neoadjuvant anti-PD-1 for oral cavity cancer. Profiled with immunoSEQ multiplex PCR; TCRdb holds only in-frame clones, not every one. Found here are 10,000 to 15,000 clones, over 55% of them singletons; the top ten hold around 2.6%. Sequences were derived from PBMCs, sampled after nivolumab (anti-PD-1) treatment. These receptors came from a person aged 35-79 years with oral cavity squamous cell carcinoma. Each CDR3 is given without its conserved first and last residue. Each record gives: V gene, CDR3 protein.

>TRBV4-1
ASSQVQGLDGEQY
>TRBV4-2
ASSQEVTRGDTQY
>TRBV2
ATKTRTSGSTDTQY
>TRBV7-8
ASSTRTGGNEQY
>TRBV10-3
AISHLADNEQF
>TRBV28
ASSPGPRGYT
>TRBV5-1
ATSGAGGPGVNEQF
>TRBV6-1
ASRYSLGSEQY
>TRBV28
ASREGQNNQPQH
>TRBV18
ASSQDGTQPQH
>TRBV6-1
ASSDGLSTGELF
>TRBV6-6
ASSYSYRGTVYEQY
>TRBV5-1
ASSRLAGGTDTQY
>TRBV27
ASSLERNEKLF
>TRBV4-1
ASSQVYLGISYEQY
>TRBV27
ASSFTGPHEQY
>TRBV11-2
ASTRRDRSSGANVLT
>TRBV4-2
ASSQVTRTDTEAF
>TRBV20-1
RLGQGGEQY
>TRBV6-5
ASTSGRGYEQY
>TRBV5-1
ASSWIRDRDNEQF
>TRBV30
AWSDLAVQETQY
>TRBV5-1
ASSPTRSGRRPTQY
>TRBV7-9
ASSLNDSPLH
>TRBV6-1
ASSETSGRAGELF
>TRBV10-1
ASSEGGRDTQY
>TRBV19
ASSINSGGPPYNEQF
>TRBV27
ASSFTWGETEAF
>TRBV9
ASSVGGQETQY
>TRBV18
ASSPVRNTGELF
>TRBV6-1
ASSMNTGELF
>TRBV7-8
ASSSDRHWGYT